These 21 T cell receptor beta chains share one sample of origin, sequenced in a study of T cells in Graves' hyperthyroidism and ophthalmopathy. TCR beta CDR3 region amplification was performed from RNA transcripts. The study used the HTBI primer set for a first-round RT-PCR of the TCR CDR3. One entry per CDR3 protein, called by TCRdb with MiXCR from the multiplex PCR reads. The sample records 500,000 to 600,000 distinct CDR3 sequences, 40% to 55% being singletons. The sample was peripheral blood or thyroid tissue (not recorded which). These receptors all come from an adult woman with Graves' disease, either hyperthyroidism or ophthalmopathy (not recorded which).

In its sample, this clonotype was seen many times. The chain employs TRBV7-2 and TRBJ1-5; D perhaps matches TRBD1 (6 bases). The V and J ends lost 3 bases and 16 bases respectively, with 19 bases between them. The germline gives CDR1 SGHTA, CDR2 FQGNSA. The CDR3 has 13 residues. The CDR3 DNA reads as TGTGCCAGCAGCTTTGGATCAGGGGTGGTTCCACATTTT. Protein sequence: CASSFGSGVVPHF.

The V and J genes are TRBV7-9 and TRBJ1-3; D ambiguous. The CDR3 sequence is 14 residues long. The V gene lost 4 bases and the J gene lost 3 bases, with 10 bases spanning the gap. The germline V gene has CDR1 SEHNR and CDR2 FQNEAQ (reference sequence). The CDR3 loop reads CASSSVGYGNTIYF. The CDR3, as DNA: TGTGCCAGCAGCTCGGTAGGGTATGGAAACACCATATATTTT. Full variable domain (missing parts from reference TRBV7-9 and TRBJ1-3): DTGVSQNPRHKITKRGQNVTFRCDPISEHNRLYWYRQTLGQGPEFLTYFQNEAQLEKSRLLSDRFSAERPKGSFSTLEIQRTEQGDSAMYLCASSSVGYGNTIYFGEGSWLTVV.

This clonotype was counted many times. An end of the junction does not agree with germline; a read error may underlie this. This chain links TRBV6-5 with TRBJ2-5; no reliable D call. CDR3 length: 11 residues. The germline V gene encodes CDR1 MNHEY and CDR2 SVGAGI. DNA of the CDR3: TGTGCCAGCAGTTACCACGAGACCCAGTACTTC. Its protein is CASSYHETQYF.

To note about this clonotype: One end of the junction is discordant with germline, which a read error may explain. The chain employs TRBV29-1 and TRBJ2-7; either TRBD1 or TRBD2 may fit D (5 bases each). Looked up from germline, CDR1 is SQVTM and CDR2 is ANQGSEA. This CDR3 contains 11 residues. In DNA, the CDR3 is TGCAGCGTTCGTGCCGGGACCCATACCACCTTC. Translated, it gives CSVRAGTHTTF.

As for this clonotype: It may be a read error: a sequence one base away is much more abundant. The chain uses TRBV5-1 and TRBJ2-7; D might be TRBD2 (5 bases). The CDR3 runs to 13 residues. The germline V gene has CDR1 SGHRS and CDR2 YFSETQ. CDR3: CASSYPRGYEQYF. CDR3 DNA sequence: TGTGCCAGCAGTTACCCCCGGGGATACGAGCAGTACTTC.

This chain connects TRBV29-1 to TRBJ1-2; TRBD1 might be the D (6 bases). The CDR3 extends over 11 amino acids. Germline V gene lookup returns CDR1 SQVTM and CDR2 ANQGSEA. V lost 8 bases to trimming and J lost 8 bases, with 15 bases between them. The DNA for the CDR3 is TGCAGCTTGTACAGGGCTTTCGGCTACACCTTC. Translated, it gives CSLYRAFGYTF.

This clonotype was counted a single time. The chain carries TRBV7-2 and TRBJ1-2; 7 bases are shared with TRBD1. CDR1 and CDR2 (germline): SGHTA, FQGNSA. The CDR3 runs to 15 residues. J gave up 4 bases and V 7 bases, and 12 bases lay outside the gene matches. Written as DNA, the CDR3 is TGTGCCAGCATCATCCAGGGGGGGCCCCGCTATGGCTACACCTTC. Translating gives CASIIQGGPRYGYTF.

This clonotype turned up a few times. The chain employs TRBV25-1 and TRBJ2-5; a possible D gene is TRBD1 (6 bases). This CDR3 region has 18 residues. Deletions cut 2 bases from V and 0 bases from J, with 19 bases between. The germline gives CDR1 MGHDK, CDR2 SYGVNS. This CDR3 is CASSEERWWGHNQETQYF. The CDR3, as DNA: TGTGCCAGCAGTGAAGAACGCTGGTGGGGACACAACCAAGAGACCCAGTACTTC.

This clonotype came up a few times. The chain employs TRBV15 and TRBJ2-6, with D perhaps assigned TRBD1 or TRBD2 (5 bases each). Looked up from germline, CDR1 is LNHNV and CDR2 is YYDKDF (reference sequence). The CDR3 consists of 13 residues. V was shortened by 5 bases and J by 5 bases, with 7 bases between the two germline ends. The CDR3 protein is CATSGGRANVLTF. The CDR3 nucleotides are TGTGCCACCAGCGGGGGTAGGGCCAACGTCCTGACTTTC.

The table lists this clonotype with a few counts. The V gene is TRBV7-2, the J gene TRBJ1-6, with TRBD1 matching over 10 bases. The CDR3 has 16 amino acids. The germline CDR1 and CDR2 sequences are SGHTA and FQGNSA. The J segment lost 9 bases and the V segment lost 1 base, leaving 6 bases of the junction unmatched. CDR3 residues: CASSLGQGARGSPLHF. For the CDR3, the DNA is TGTGCCAGCAGCTTAGGACAGGGGGCGCGGGGTTCACCCCTCCACTTT.

The V call is TRBV20-1, the J call TRBJ1-6; tentatively, D is TRBD1 (5 bases). V was clipped by 3 bases and J by 5 bases, with 14 bases between them. CDR3 length: 15 residues. CDR1 and CDR2 (germline): DFQATT, SNEGSKA (reference sequence). CDR3 protein: CSASPGRLDNSPLHF. CDR3 nucleotide sequence: TGCAGTGCTAGCCCGGGACGGCTTGATAATTCACCCCTCCACTTT.

The table lists this clonotype with many counts. V is TRBV5-1 and J is TRBJ1-1; no reliable D call. Looked up from germline, CDR1 is SGHRS and CDR2 is YFSETQ. The length of the CDR3 is 16 residues. The germline V and J ends were trimmed by 1 base and 0 bases, with 13 bases remaining between them. The CDR3 protein is CASSLNPRGMNTEAFF. The CDR3 nucleotides read TGCGCCAGCAGCTTGAACCCCCGAGGGATGAACACTGAAGCTTTCTTT.

The V and J genes are TRBV12-5 and TRBJ2-2; D remains unclear. The length of the CDR3 is 13 residues. Trimming took off 3 bases at V and 4 bases at J, with 6 bases between the two ends. Germline assignment: CDR1 LGHNT and CDR2 FRNRAP. This chain's CDR3 is CASGLVSTGELFF. CDR3 in DNA: TGTGCTAGTGGTTTAGTATCCACCGGGGAGCTGTTTTTT.

This clonotype came up many times. V usage is TRBV19 and J usage is TRBJ1-2; D is unclear. The CDR3 is 13 residues long. CDR1 and CDR2 (germline): LNHDA, SQIVND (reference sequence). The germline V and J ends were trimmed by 3 bases and 8 bases, with 13 bases remaining between them. The CDR3 DNA sequence: TGTGCCAGTAGTATTTTCGGGCCCGGGGGCTACACCTTC. Encoded protein: CASSIFGPGGYTF.

This chain links TRBV10-3 with TRBJ1-2; possibly TRBD1 for D (6 bases). V shed 3 bases and J shed 2 bases, with 13 bases lying between them. Germline V lookup: CDR1 ENHRY, CDR2 SYGVKD. The CDR3 is 15 amino acids. CDR3 sequence reads: CAISEWGAGNYGYTF. The CDR3 DNA follows: TGTGCCATCAGTGAATGGGGGGCAGGAAACTATGGCTACACCTTC.

This chain links TRBV10-3 with TRBJ1-2, with D perhaps matching TRBD1 (5 bases). CDR3 size: 13 residues. Germline values: CDR1 ENHRY, CDR2 SYGVKD. Trimming left V 0 bases short and J 8 bases short, with 10 bases between. The chain's CDR3 is CAISESAGRGYTF. The CDR3 bases are TGTGCCATCAGTGAGTCGGCAGGGCGAGGCTACACCTTC.

This clonotype was recorded at least ten times. The rearrangement joins TRBV27 to TRBJ1-2, with TRBD1 identical over 8 bases. V was clipped by 3 bases and J by 6 bases; unmatched bases: 3. Germline CDR1 and CDR2: MNHEY and SMNVEV (reference sequence). The length of the CDR3 is 13 residues. For the CDR3, the DNA is TGTGCCAGCAGTTTCAGGGGGCAGGATGGCTACACCTTC. It translates to CASSFRGQDGYTF.

The V and J genes are TRBV18 and TRBJ2-7; D may be TRBD1 (5 bases). Trimming removed 0 bases from V and 4 bases from J, with 13 bases in between. Germline-derived CDR1 and CDR2 are KGHSH and LQKENI. CDR3 length: 15 amino acids. CDR3 nucleotide sequence: TGTGCCAGCTCACCACCTGGGGCGGCAAATTACGAGCAGTACTTC. Protein product: CASSPPGAANYEQYF.

Many counts were recorded for this clonotype. The CDR3 nucleotides are TGTGCCAGCAGCTTGTCGTTGAGGAACACTGAAGCTTTCTTT. It encodes CASSLSLRNTEAFF. This chain links TRBV7-2 with TRBJ1-1; D unresolved. Germline values: CDR1 SGHTA, CDR2 FQGNSA. This CDR3 comprises 14 residues. Trimming pared 3 bases from V and 1 base from J, leaving 9 bases between.

The V gene is TRBV11-1, the J gene TRBJ2-7; 7 nucleotides align to TRBD2. Germline trimming cut 6 bases from V and 7 bases from J; bases unmatched to any gene: 15. The CDR3 extends over 15 amino acids. Germline V CDR1 and CDR2: SGHAT, FQDESV (reference sequence). Written as DNA, the CDR3 is TGTGCCAGCAGTGCGGGGGACCGAGCGGGGTGGGAGCAGTACTTC. It encodes CASSAGDRAGWEQYF.

The table lists this clonotype with many counts. This sequence joins TRBV10-2 and TRBJ2-7; TRBD2 is a possible D gene (6 bases). The CDR3 totals 13 residues. Trimming cost V 6 bases and J 4 bases, with 13 bases left between them. Germline V lookup: CDR1 WSHSY, CDR2 SAAADI. The CDR3 DNA reads TGCGCCAGCAGCGTGACTGCGGGATACGAGCAGTACTTC. It translates to CASSVTAGYEQYF.